The 15 T cell receptor beta chains reported below all come from one sample, sequenced in a study of Graves' ophthalmopathy and Graves' hyperthyroidism. RNA transcripts were the source from which TCR beta CDR3 regions were amplified. Scientists carried out first-round RT-PCR using HTBI primers and then a second-round multiplex PCR. MiXCR, applied by TCRdb to the multiplex PCR reads, yields one record per CDR3 protein. The sample lists some 1.1 million distinct CDR3 sequences; 36% were seen once. Sequencing was done on a sample of peripheral blood or thyroid tissue (not recorded which). The receptor set was obtained from an adult man with Graves' hyperthyroidism.

For this clonotype: The final CDR3 position lacks the conserved phenylalanine or tryptophan, pointing to a likely read error. The chain joins TRBV12-3 or TRBV12-4 to TRBJ1-2; D not certain. The V gene lost 6 bases and the J gene lost 7 bases, with 18 bases spanning the gap. The CDR3 runs to 14 residues. CDR3 amino acids: CASRNRGRDPGYTV. The CDR3 region has the DNA TGTGCCAGCAGGAACCGGGGAAGGGATCCTGGCTACACCGTC.

The chain is built from TRBV29-1 and TRBJ2-7; possible D gene TRBD1, 6 bases. Germline V gene sequence: CDR1 SQVTM, CDR2 ANQGSEA. The V and J ends lost 1 base and 3 bases respectively, with 13 bases between them. The CDR3 totals 14 residues. CDR3 loop: CSVEGTENNYEQYF. The DNA for the CDR3 is TGCAGCGTTGAAGGGACAGAAAACAACTACGAGCAGTACTTC.

This chain joins TRBV7-9 and TRBJ1-2; no clear D gene. Germline lookup yields CDR1 SEHNR and CDR2 FQNEAQ (reference sequence). V was trimmed by 5 bases and J by 2 bases, leaving 15 bases between them. This CDR3 region has 15 residues. The CDR3 sequence: CASSPSVQRNYGYTF. In DNA form, the CDR3 reads TGTGCCAGCAGCCCCTCGGTACAGAGGAACTATGGCTACACCTTC. Drawing the rest from reference TRBV7-9 and TRBJ1-2, the complete variable domain is DTGVSQNPRHKITKRGQNVTFRCDPISEHNRLYWYRQTLGQGPEFLTYFQNEAQLEKSRLLSDRFSAERPKGSFSTLEIQRTEQGDSAMYLCASSPSVQRNYGYTFGSGTRLTVV.

This clonotype was counted at least ten times. The J gene is TRBJ2-6, the V gene TRBV5-5; 8 positions match TRBD1. Germline V lookup: CDR1 SGHKS, CDR2 YYEKEE (reference sequence). J was trimmed by 2 bases and V by 4 bases; bases with no gene match: 5. CDR3 length equals 16 residues. The CDR3 region is CASSRSTGAGANVLTF. CDR3 DNA sequence: TGTGCCAGCAGCAGATCGACAGGGGCTGGGGCCAACGTCCTGACTTTC. The full variable domain, its missing parts supplied by reference TRBV5-5 and TRBJ2-6, is DAGVTQSPTHLIKTRGQQVTLRCSPISGHKSVSWYQQVLGQGPQFIFQYYEKEERGRGNFPDRFSARQFPNYSSELNVNALLLGDSALYLCASSRSTGAGANVLTFGAGSRLTVL.

The rearrangement joins TRBV29-1 to TRBJ2-2; D perhaps matches TRBD1 (6 bases). Between the trimmed V and J ends, which lost 5 bases and 1 base, there was a span of 11 bases. There are 14 residues in the CDR3. Looked up from germline, CDR1 is SQVTM and CDR2 is ANQGSEA. CDR3: CSVCQTGNTGELFF. The CDR3 nucleotides read TGCAGCGTTTGTCAGACAGGGAACACCGGGGAGCTGTTTTTT.

This clonotype showed up many times. The chain has TRBV7-8 and TRBJ1-1; D might be TRBD1 (6 bases). Germline V gene lookup returns CDR1 SGHVS and CDR2 FQNEAQ. The CDR3 contains 15 residues. The V gene lost 4 bases and the J gene lost 0 bases, with 12 bases spanning the gap. Here the CDR3 DNA reads TGTGCCAGCAGCTCGACAGGAGTAATGAACACTGAAGCTTTCTTT. Protein: CASSSTGVMNTEAFF.

The chain links TRBV2 to TRBJ1-2; possibly TRBD1 for D (6 bases). Germline CDR1 and CDR2: SNHLY and FYNNEI. The V end was cut by 4 bases, the J end by 12 bases, with 15 bases between. The CDR3 extends over 12 amino acids. CDR3 region: CASSGTESGNTF. CDR3 bases: TGTGCCAGCAGTGGGACAGAATCGGGAAACACCTTC.

This chain links TRBV15 with TRBJ1-2; 11 bases are shared with TRBD1. CDR3 length: 17 residues. J was trimmed by 3 bases and V by 1 base; bases with no gene match: 7. Looked up from germline, CDR1 is LNHNV and CDR2 is YYDKDF (reference sequence). CDR3 sequence reads: CATSRVPGQGVYYGYTF. The CDR3 DNA reads TGTGCCACCAGCAGAGTTCCGGGACAGGGGGTCTACTATGGCTACACCTTC.

This clonotype was seen more than once but under ten times. The rearrangement uses TRBV2 and TRBJ2-7; D remains unclear. V lost 7 bases, J lost 7 bases, and 11 bases lay in between. The CDR3 sequence is 11 residues long. Germline CDR1 is SNHLY and CDR2 is FYNNEI. CDR3 amino acids: CASTMLREQYF. In DNA form, the CDR3 reads TGTGCCAGCACCATGCTACGGGAGCAGTACTTC. Looking up the rest from reference TRBV2 and TRBJ2-7 gives the full variable domain: EPEVTQTPSHQVTQMGQEVILRCVPISNHLYFYWYRQILGQKVEFLVSFYNNEISEKSEIFDDQFSVERPDGSNFTLKIRSTKLEDSAMYFCASTMLREQYFGPGTRLTVT.

Here the CDR3 reads CASSFVLTGGWRGYTF. CDR3 DNA sequence: TGTGCCAGCAGTTTTGTTTTGACAGGGGGTTGGCGTGGCTACACCTTC. This rearrangement joins TRBV12-3 or TRBV12-4 to TRBJ1-2; 9 positions agree with TRBD1. V was clipped by 3 bases and J by 7 bases; unmatched bases: 12. This CDR3 has 16 amino acids.

This clonotype was picked up many times. The V gene is TRBV2, the J gene TRBJ2-7, with D possibly TRBD2 on 6 matching bases. Germline CDR1 SNHLY, CDR2 FYNNEI. The length of the CDR3 is 17 residues. V shed 6 bases and J shed 2 bases, with 23 bases lying between them. CDR3 in amino acids: CASRADLLGTDTYEQYF. CDR3 coding DNA: TGTGCCAGCAGAGCAGATCTCTTGGGGACTGATACCTACGAGCAGTACTTC.

This clonotype was recorded at least ten times. The J gene is TRBJ2-7, the V gene TRBV10-3; the D gene is possibly TRBD2 (5 bases). CDR3 size: 15 residues. V lost 0 bases and J 2 bases, leaving 11 bases between the germline ends. The germline V gene encodes CDR1 ENHRY and CDR2 SYGVKD. CDR3 nucleotide sequence: TGTGCCATCAGTGAGTCCCGGGGAAGTACCTACGAGCAGTACTTC. Protein product: CAISESRGSTYEQYF.

This clonotype was seen ten or more times. The V call is TRBV2, the J call TRBJ1-3; possibly TRBD1 for D (5 bases). The CDR3 runs 14 residues. V dropped 6 bases and J dropped 3 bases, with 12 bases sitting between them. Germline V gene data show CDR1 as SNHLY and CDR2 as FYNNEI. The DNA of the CDR3 is TGTGCCAGCAGCCAGGGCGAACTTGGAAACACCATATATTTT. It yields the protein CASSQGELGNTIYF.

This clonotype was observed many times. This rearrangement joins TRBV10-3 to TRBJ2-7; tentative D call: TRBD2 (5 bases). Trimming shortened V by 2 bases and J by 7 bases, and 15 bases separated the two germline ends. From germline, CDR1 is ENHRY and CDR2 SYGVKD. This CDR3 has 14 residues. This chain's CDR3 is CAISERVSPGEQYF. The CDR3 DNA reads TGTGCCATCAGTGAGCGAGTCAGCCCGGGGGAGCAGTACTTC.

This chain uses TRBV7-9 with TRBJ2-7, with 10 bases lining up with TRBD1. The end of the DNA fits TRBJ2-5 better, so the J call may be wrong. Germline values: CDR1 SEHNR, CDR2 FQNEAQ (reference sequence). The CDR3 contains 14 residues. The CDR3 protein is CASRRQGAGETQYF. The DNA for the CDR3 is TGTGCCAGCAGGCGACAGGGGGCAGGGGAGACCCAGTACTTC.